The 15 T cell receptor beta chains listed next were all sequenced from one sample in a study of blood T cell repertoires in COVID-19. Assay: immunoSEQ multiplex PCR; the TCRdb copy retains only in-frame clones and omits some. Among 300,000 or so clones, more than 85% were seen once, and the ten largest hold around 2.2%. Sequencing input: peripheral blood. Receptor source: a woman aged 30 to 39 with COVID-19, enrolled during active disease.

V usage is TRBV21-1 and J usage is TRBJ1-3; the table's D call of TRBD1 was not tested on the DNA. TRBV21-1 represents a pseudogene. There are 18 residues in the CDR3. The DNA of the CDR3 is TGTGCCAGCAGCAAAGCAAGGGGGAAACCGGGATCTGGAAACACCATATATTTT. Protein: CASSKARGKPGSGNTIYF.

CDR3 bases: TGTGCCAGCAGCGCAACAGGGAACACTGAAGCTTTCTTT. This gives the protein CASSATGNTEAFF. The J gene is TRBJ1-1, the V gene TRBV9; tentatively, D is TRBD1 (5 bases). Per the germline V gene, CDR1 is SGDLS and CDR2 is YYNGEE. The CDR3 sequence is 13 residues long. Trimming removed 3 bases at V and 1 base at J, with 7 bases between.

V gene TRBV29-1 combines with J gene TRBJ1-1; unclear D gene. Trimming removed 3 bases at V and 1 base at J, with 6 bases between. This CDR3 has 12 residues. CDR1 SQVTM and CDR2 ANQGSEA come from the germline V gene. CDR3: CSVEGRNTEAFF. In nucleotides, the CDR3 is TGCAGCGTTGAGGGCAGGAACACTGAAGCTTTCTTT.

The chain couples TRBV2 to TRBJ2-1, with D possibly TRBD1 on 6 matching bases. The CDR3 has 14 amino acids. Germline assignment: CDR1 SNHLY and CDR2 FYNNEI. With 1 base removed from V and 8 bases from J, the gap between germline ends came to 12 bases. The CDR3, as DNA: TGTGCCAGCAGTGAAGATGGACAGATCGATGAGCAGTTCTTC. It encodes CASSEDGQIDEQFF. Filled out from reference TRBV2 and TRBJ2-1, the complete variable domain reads EPEVTQTPSHQVTQMGQEVILRCVPISNHLYFYWYRQILGQKVEFLVSFYNNEISEKSEIFDDQFSVERPDGSNFTLKIRSTKLEDSAMYFCASSEDGQIDEQFFGPGTRLTVL.

The CDR3 is CAWSGAPGIYGYTF. In DNA form, the CDR3 reads TGTGCCTGGAGTGGCGCCCCTGGTATCTATGGCTACACCTTC. This chain uses TRBV30 with TRBJ1-2; D ambiguous. V was clipped by 1 base and J by 4 bases, with 13 bases between them. CDR1 and CDR2 (germline): GTSNPN, SVGIG (reference sequence). This CDR3 spans 14 amino acids.

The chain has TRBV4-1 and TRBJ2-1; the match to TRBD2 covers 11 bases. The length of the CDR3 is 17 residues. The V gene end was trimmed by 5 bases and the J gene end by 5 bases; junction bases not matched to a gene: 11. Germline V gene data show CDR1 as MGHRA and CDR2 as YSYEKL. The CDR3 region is CASSYEGGTSGNNEQFF. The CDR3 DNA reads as TGCGCCAGCAGCTACGAAGGGGGGACTAGCGGCAACAATGAGCAGTTCTTC.

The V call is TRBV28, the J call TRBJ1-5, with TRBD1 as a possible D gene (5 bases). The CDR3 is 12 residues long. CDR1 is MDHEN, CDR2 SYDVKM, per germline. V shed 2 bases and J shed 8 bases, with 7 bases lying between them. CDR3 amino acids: CASSLQGKPQHF. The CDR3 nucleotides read TGTGCCAGCAGTTTACAGGGAAAGCCCCAGCATTTT.

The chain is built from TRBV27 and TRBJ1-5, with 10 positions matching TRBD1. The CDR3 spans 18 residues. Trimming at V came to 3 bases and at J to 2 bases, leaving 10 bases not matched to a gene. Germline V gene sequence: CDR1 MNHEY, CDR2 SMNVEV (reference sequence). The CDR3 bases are TGTGCCAGCAGTTTTATTGGGACAGGGGATGTGGGCAATCAGCCCCAGCATTTT. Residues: CASSFIGTGDVGNQPQHF.

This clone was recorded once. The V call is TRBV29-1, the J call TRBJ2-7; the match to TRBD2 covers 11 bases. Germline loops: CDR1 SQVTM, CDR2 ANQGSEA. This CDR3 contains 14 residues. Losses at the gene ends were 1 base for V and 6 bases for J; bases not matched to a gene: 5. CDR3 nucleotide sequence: TGCAGCGTTGAAGCCCTTAGCGGGGGGGGCGAGCAGTACTTC. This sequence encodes CSVEALSGGGEQYF.

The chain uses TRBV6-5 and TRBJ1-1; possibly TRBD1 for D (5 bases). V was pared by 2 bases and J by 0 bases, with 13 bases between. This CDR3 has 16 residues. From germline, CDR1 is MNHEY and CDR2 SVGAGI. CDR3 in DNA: TGTGCCAGCAGTTACGGGGCGTCGCCAGTGAACACTGAAGCTTTCTTT. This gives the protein CASSYGASPVNTEAFF.

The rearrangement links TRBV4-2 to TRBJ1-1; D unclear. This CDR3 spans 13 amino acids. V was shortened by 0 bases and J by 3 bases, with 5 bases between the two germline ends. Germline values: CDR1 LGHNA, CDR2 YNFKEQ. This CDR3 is CASSQDPDTEAFF. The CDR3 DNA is TGTGCCAGCAGCCAAGATCCCGACACTGAAGCTTTCTTT.

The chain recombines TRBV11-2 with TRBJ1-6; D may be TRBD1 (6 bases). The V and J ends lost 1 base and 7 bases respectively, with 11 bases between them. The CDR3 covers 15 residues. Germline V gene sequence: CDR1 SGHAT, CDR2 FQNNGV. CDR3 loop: CASSLGGLYNSPLHF. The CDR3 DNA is TGTGCCAGCAGCTTAGGGGGGCTTTACAATTCACCCCTCCACTTT.

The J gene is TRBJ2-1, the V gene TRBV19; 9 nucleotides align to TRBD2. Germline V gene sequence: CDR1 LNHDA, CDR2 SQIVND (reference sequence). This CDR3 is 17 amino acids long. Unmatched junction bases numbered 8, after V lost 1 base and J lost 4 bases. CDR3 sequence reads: CASSIVTASGMYNEQFF. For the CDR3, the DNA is TGTGCCAGTAGTATAGTTACCGCTAGCGGGATGTACAATGAGCAGTTCTTC.

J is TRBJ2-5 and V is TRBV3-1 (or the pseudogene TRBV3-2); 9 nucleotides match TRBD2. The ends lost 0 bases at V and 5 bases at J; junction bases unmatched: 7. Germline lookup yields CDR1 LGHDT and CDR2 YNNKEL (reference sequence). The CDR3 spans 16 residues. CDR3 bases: TGTGCCAGCAGCCAAGACCTAGGGGCGGGAGGGGAGACCCAGTACTTC. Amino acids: CASSQDLGAGGETQYF.

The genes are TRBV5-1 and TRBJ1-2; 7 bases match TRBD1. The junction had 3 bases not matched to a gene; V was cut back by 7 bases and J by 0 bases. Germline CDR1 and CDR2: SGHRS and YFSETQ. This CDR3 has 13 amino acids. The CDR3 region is CASGTEPNYGYTF. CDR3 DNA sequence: TGCGCCAGCGGGACAGAACCTAACTATGGCTACACCTTC.